These T cell receptor beta chains were read from a single sample in a study of PD-L1 blockade in urothelial cancer. TCRdb's table, derived via immunoSEQ multiplex PCR, lists solely in-frame clones and lacks some. Among more than 35,000 clones listed, 36% were seen once. The sample was tumor tissue, taken before atezolizumab (anti-PD-L1) treatment. The receptors shown here come from a man in his fifties or sixties with urothelial cancer. Both conserved end residues are part of each CDR3. The order of the fields is J gene, V gene, D gene, clone size, CDR3 protein, CDR3 DNA. The D gene is left open where the match is weak. Where a row states a size, it is once, few, many or the class of an expanded clone; other rows omit it.

j_call: TRBJ2-3
v_call: TRBV5-1
d_call: TRBD1
clone_size: NA
cdr3_aa: CASSFAPQGGTDTQYF
cdr3_nt: TGCGCCAGCAGCTTCGCGCCTCAGGGGGGCACAGATACGCAGTATTTT

j_call: TRBJ1-5
v_call: TRBV11-1
d_call: NA
clone_size: few
cdr3_aa: CASSFPFADWSNQPQHF
cdr3_nt: TGTGCCAGCAGCTTTCCTTTCGCCGACTGGAGCAATCAGCCCCAGCATTTT

j_call: TRBJ2-1
v_call: TRBV10-1
d_call: TRBD2
clone_size: once
cdr3_aa: CASRGTSGVSKRPSYNEQFF
cdr3_nt: TGCGCCAGCAGGGGGACTAGCGGGGTTTCTAAACGGCCCTCCTACAATGAGCAGTTCTTC

j_call: TRBJ2-4
v_call: TRBV19
d_call: NA
clone_size: NA
cdr3_aa: CASSIGGHEGSKNIQYF
cdr3_nt: TGTGCCAGTAGTATAGGGGGTCATGAGGGTTCCAAAAACATTCAGTACTTC

j_call: TRBJ2-3
v_call: TRBV19
d_call: TRBD2
clone_size: NA
cdr3_aa: CASSYGGASTDTQYF
cdr3_nt: TGTGCCAGTAGTTACGGGGGGGCCAGCACAGATACGCAGTATTTT

j_call: TRBJ2-1
v_call: TRBV9
d_call: NA
clone_size: NA
cdr3_aa: CASNGGPNNEQFF
cdr3_nt: TGTGCCAGCAACGGGGGACCTAACAATGAGCAGTTCTTC

j_call: TRBJ2-1
v_call: TRBV19
d_call: TRBD1
clone_size: NA
cdr3_aa: CASSPRQGARLGNEQFF
cdr3_nt: TGTGCCAGTAGTCCCCGACAGGGGGCGCGGTTAGGCAATGAGCAGTTCTTC

j_call: TRBJ2-6
v_call: TRBV6-1
d_call: TRBD1
clone_size: few
cdr3_aa: CASSEVRDSTAGANVLTF
cdr3_nt: TGTGCCAGCAGTGAAGTCCGGGACAGCACTGCTGGGGCCAACGTCCTGACTTTC

j_call: TRBJ1-5
v_call: TRBV11-3
d_call: NA
clone_size: few
cdr3_aa: CASSLRGINQPQHF
cdr3_nt: TGTGCCAGCAGCTTAAGGGGGATCAATCAGCCCCAGCATTTT

j_call: TRBJ2-1
v_call: TRBV6-8
d_call: TRBD1
clone_size: NA
cdr3_aa: CASIRQGTSYNEQFF
cdr3_nt: TGTGCCAGTATCCGACAGGGGACATCCTACAATGAGCAGTTCTTC

j_call: TRBJ2-3
v_call: TRBV11-3
d_call: NA
clone_size: many
cdr3_aa: CASSYEGGPDTQYF
cdr3_nt: TGTGCCAGCAGTTATGAAGGGGGTCCAGATACGCAGTATTTT

j_call: TRBJ2-5
v_call: TRBV12-5
d_call: TRBD2
clone_size: NA
cdr3_aa: CASGPSAGPTQYF
cdr3_nt: TGTGCTAGTGGTCCCTCAGCGGGGCCAACCCAGTACTTC

j_call: TRBJ1-3
v_call: TRBV18
d_call: NA
clone_size: NA
cdr3_aa: CASSPTGGAYSGNTIYF
cdr3_nt: TGTGCCAGCTCACCTACCGGTGGGGCGTACTCTGGAAACACCATATATTTT

j_call: TRBJ2-1
v_call: TRBV15
d_call: NA
clone_size: few
cdr3_aa: CATKGGGYGSAHEQFF
cdr3_nt: TGTGCCACCAAAGGAGGGGGTTACGGGAGTGCCCATGAGCAGTTCTTC

j_call: TRBJ1-2
v_call: TRBV18
d_call: NA
clone_size: NA
cdr3_aa: CASSPPEKALYGYTF
cdr3_nt: TGTGCCAGCTCACCACCGGAGAAGGCTCTCTATGGCTACACCTTC

j_call: TRBJ1-6
v_call: TRBV30
d_call: TRBD1
clone_size: NA
cdr3_aa: CAWDSGGGRPLHF
cdr3_nt: TGTGCCTGGGATAGTGGAGGGGGCAGACCCCTCCACTTT